Shown below are 3 T cell receptor beta chains from a single sample sequenced in a study of response to subunit inactivated influenza vaccine. MiXCR was run by TCRdb on the RT-PCR reads, yielding one entry per CDR3 protein. The table lists roughly 620,000 distinct CDR3 sequences, 11% of them singletons, with about 11% in the top ten. Separately, the same data were catalogued under a study of T cells expressing NK-cell markers. From that report: Libraries used 5'RACE template switching adding universal primer site and UMIs.

Source: PBMCs from blood, taken on the day of vaccination. These receptors all come from a man between 45 and 60 years old who received an inactivated influenza vaccine.

V gene TRBV11-2 combines with J gene TRBJ1-2; D gene uncertain. This CDR3 is built from 12 residues. CDR1 SGHAT and CDR2 FQNNGV come from the germline V gene. V was shortened by 3 bases and J by 8 bases, with 10 bases between the two germline ends. The CDR3 protein is CASSFGPVGYTF. The CDR3 DNA reads as TGTGCCAGCAGCTTCGGACCGGTCGGCTACACCTTC. Full variable domain (rest looked up from reference TRBV11-2 and TRBJ1-2): EAGVAQSPRYKIIEKRQSVAFWCNPISGHATLYWYQQILGQGPKLLIQFQNNGVVDDSQLPKDRFSAERLKGVDSTLKIQPAKLEDSAVYLCASSFGPVGYTFGSGTRLTVV.

The rearrangement links TRBV10-3 to TRBJ2-5; 8 bases agree with TRBD2. The CDR3 runs 15 residues. The V and J ends lost 7 bases and 5 bases, in that order; junction bases with no gene match: 12. The germline gives CDR1 ENHRY, CDR2 SYGVKD. The CDR3 is CAIIRQAGVGETQYF. The CDR3 DNA reads as TGTGCCATCATAAGGCAAGCGGGAGTCGGTGAGACCCAGTACTTC.

The V and J genes are TRBV6-2 or TRBV6-3 and TRBJ2-7; TRBD1 or TRBD2 may be the D gene (5 bases each). CDR1 is MNHEY, CDR2 SVGEGT, per germline. The CDR3 is 13 residues long. The V gene lost 6 bases and the J gene lost 4 bases, with 13 bases spanning the gap. The CDR3 sequence is CASSHGTEYEQYF. In DNA, the CDR3 is TGTGCCAGCAGCCACGGGACGGAATACGAGCAGTACTTC.